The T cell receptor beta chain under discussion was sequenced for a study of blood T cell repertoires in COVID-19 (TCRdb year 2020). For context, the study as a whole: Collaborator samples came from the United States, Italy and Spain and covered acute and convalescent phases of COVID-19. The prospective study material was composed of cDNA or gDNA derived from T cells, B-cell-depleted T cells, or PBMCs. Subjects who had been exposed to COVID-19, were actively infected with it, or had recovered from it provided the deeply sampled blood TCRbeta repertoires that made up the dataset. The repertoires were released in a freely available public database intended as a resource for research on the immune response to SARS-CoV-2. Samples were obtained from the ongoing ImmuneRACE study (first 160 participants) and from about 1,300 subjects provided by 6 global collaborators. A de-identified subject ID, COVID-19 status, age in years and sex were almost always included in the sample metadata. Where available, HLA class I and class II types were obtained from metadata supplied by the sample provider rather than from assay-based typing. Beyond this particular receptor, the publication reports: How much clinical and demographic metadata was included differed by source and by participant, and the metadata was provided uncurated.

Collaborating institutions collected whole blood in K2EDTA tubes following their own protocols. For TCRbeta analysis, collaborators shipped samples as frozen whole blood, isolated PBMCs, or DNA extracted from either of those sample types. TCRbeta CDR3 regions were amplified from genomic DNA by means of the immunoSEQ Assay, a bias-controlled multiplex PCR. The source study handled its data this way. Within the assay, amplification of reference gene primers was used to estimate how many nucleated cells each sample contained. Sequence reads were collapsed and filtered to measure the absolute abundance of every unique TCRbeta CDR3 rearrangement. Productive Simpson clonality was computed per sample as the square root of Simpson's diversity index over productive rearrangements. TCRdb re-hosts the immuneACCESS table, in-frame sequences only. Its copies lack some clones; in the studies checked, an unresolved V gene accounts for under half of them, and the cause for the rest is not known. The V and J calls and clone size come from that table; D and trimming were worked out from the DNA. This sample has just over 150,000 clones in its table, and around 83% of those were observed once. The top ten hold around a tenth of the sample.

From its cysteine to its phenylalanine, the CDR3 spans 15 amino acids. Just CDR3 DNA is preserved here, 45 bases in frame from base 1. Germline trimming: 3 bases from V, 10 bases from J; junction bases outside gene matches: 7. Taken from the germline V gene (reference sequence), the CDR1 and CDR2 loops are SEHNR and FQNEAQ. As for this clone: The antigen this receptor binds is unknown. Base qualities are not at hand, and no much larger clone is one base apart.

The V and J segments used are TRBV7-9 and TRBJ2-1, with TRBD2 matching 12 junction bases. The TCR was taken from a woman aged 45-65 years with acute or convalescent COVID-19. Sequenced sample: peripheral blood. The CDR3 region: CASSFATLAGGEQFF. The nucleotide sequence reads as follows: TGTGCCAGCAGCTTTGCCACCCTAGCGGGAGGGGAGCAGTTCTTC.